This passage covers 24 T cell receptor beta chains from one sample sequenced in a study of neurological immune-mediated disorders. Using its own MiXCR run on the 5' RACE reads, TCRdb lists one record per CDR3 protein. This sample yields about 21,000 distinct CDR3 sequences, of which 5% to 7% are seen a single time; approximately 49% belongs to the top ten. Sequenced input: CD8+ T cells from blood. These receptors were obtained from a man younger than 35 in good health.

In its sample, this clonotype was seen many times. The J gene is TRBJ1-1, the V gene TRBV19; D is undetermined. Germline loops: CDR1 LNHDA, CDR2 SQIVND (reference sequence). The CDR3 is made up of 13 amino acids. Trimming left V 6 bases short and J 5 bases short, with 13 bases between. In nucleotides, the CDR3 is TGTGCCAGTAGGCCAACACTTGGGACTGAAGCTTTCTTT. Translated: CASRPTLGTEAFF.

Many counts were recorded for this clonotype. The chain combines TRBV29-1 with TRBJ1-5; 7 nucleotides align to TRBD1. This CDR3 is built from 12 residues. The V and J ends lost 6 bases and 5 bases, in that order; junction bases with no gene match: 4. Germline V gene sequence: CDR1 SQVTM, CDR2 ANQGSEA. The CDR3 coding sequence is TGCAGCGTCGGGACAGTTGATCAGCCCCAGCATTTT. Translated: CSVGTVDQPQHF.

This clonotype came up many times. The rearrangement links TRBV20-1 to TRBJ2-1, with 11 bases matching TRBD2. The CDR3 consists of 17 residues. Trimming removed 6 bases from V and 2 bases from J; junction bases left unmatched: 12. The germline V gene has CDR1 DFQATT and CDR2 SNEGSKA (reference sequence). Here the CDR3 reads CSAQEVGLAGPYNEQFF. The CDR3 nucleotides read TGCAGTGCCCAAGAGGTAGGACTAGCGGGCCCCTACAATGAGCAGTTCTTC.

This clonotype was seen many times. The junction differs from germline at one of its ends, possibly a read error. This chain connects TRBV11-2 to TRBJ2-7, with TRBD2 matching over 8 bases. The CDR3 sequence is 14 residues long. Germline V gene data show CDR1 as SGHAT and CDR2 as FQNNGV. The CDR3 DNA follows: TGTGCCAGCCGCTTTGCGGGGGGCTTCGGAGAGCAGTACTTC. Translation: CASRFAGGFGEQYF.

At least ten counts were recorded for this clonotype. The rearrangement joins TRBV7-3 to TRBJ2-1; 7 nucleotides match TRBD2. Germline values: CDR1 SGHTA, CDR2 FQGTGA. This CDR3 spans 15 amino acids. V dropped 5 bases and J dropped 6; count of bases not matched to a gene: 10. The CDR3 region is CASSPMISGANEQFF. CDR3 DNA: TGTGCCAGCAGCCCTATGATAAGCGGGGCCAATGAGCAGTTCTTC.

This clonotype was seen at least ten times. The rearrangement links TRBV7-9 to TRBJ2-7; D may be TRBD1 (5 bases). Per germline, CDR1 SEHNR and CDR2 FQNEAQ (reference sequence). The CDR3 consists of 16 residues. Between the trimmed V and J ends, which lost 5 bases and 0 bases, there was a span of 17 bases. CDR3 DNA sequence: TGTGCCAGCAGCCCCCAGGGATCGATGAGCTCCTACGAGCAGTACTTC. The encoded protein is CASSPQGSMSSYEQYF.

This clonotype was seen many times. This sequence joins TRBV11-2 and TRBJ2-7; no definite D call. This CDR3 contains 13 residues. CDR1 is SGHAT, CDR2 FQNNGV, per germline. Trimming stripped 3 bases from V and 4 bases from J, with 10 bases between. Here the CDR3 DNA reads TGTGCCAGCAGCTTGGGTTTACCGTACGAGCAGTACTTC. Translating it yields CASSLGLPYEQYF.

This clonotype showed up many times. This chain joins TRBV4-1 and TRBJ1-1, with 8 bases aligning to TRBD1. V dropped 4 bases and J dropped 1; count of bases not matched to a gene: 2. Germline CDR1 MGHRA, CDR2 YSYEKL. This CDR3 is built from 14 residues. CDR3 sequence reads: CASSRGQGNTEAFF. DNA for the CDR3: TGCGCCAGCAGCCGAGGACAGGGGAACACTGAAGCTTTCTTT.

This chain links TRBV12-5 with TRBJ2-1, with 10 bases that match TRBD2. Germline V lookup: CDR1 LGHNT, CDR2 FRNRAP. CDR3 size: 15 residues. Germline trimming cut 7 bases from V and 3 bases from J; bases unmatched to any gene: 6. The CDR3 loop is CASVRGTSDYNEQFF. The CDR3 nucleotides are TGTGCTAGTGTGAGGGGGACTAGCGACTACAATGAGCAGTTCTTC.

The sample holds many counts of this clonotype. This chain uses TRBV4-1 with TRBJ2-1; no firm D call. The germline V and J ends were trimmed by 1 base and 8 bases, with 12 bases remaining between them. Per germline, CDR1 MGHRA and CDR2 YSYEKL. The CDR3 is 14 amino acids. CDR3 protein: CASSQGSATDEQFF. The CDR3, as DNA: TGCGCCAGCAGCCAAGGTTCTGCAACCGATGAGCAGTTCTTC.

In its sample, this clonotype was seen many times. This chain joins TRBV6-1 and TRBJ1-1, with D unclear. V was cut by 0 bases and J by 3 bases, with 5 bases left in between. Germline V CDR1 and CDR2: MNHNS, SASEGT. The CDR3 covers 13 residues. CDR3 sequence reads: CASSEATYTEAFF. CDR3 nucleotide sequence: TGTGCCAGCAGTGAAGCTACGTACACTGAAGCTTTCTTT.

In its sample, this clonotype was seen many times. The rearrangement joins TRBV6-1 to TRBJ2-1, with 7 bases fitting TRBD1. The CDR3 length is 16 residues. Germline CDR1 and CDR2: MNHNS and SASEGT. Trimming at V came to 2 bases and at J to 5 bases, leaving 9 bases not matched to a gene. In DNA form, the CDR3 reads TGTGCCAGCAGTGAACGGAACGGACAGGTTAACAATGAGCAGTTCTTC. As protein: CASSERNGQVNNEQFF.

This clonotype was counted at least ten times. This chain's CDR3 is CASSYSLSYEQYF. The DNA for the CDR3 is TGCGCCAGCAGTTACTCGCTGAGTTACGAGCAGTACTTC. The genes are TRBV4-1 and TRBJ2-7; D gene unclear. CDR3 length: 13 amino acids. V lost 6 bases, J lost 4 bases, and 13 bases lay in between. Germline CDR1 is MGHRA and CDR2 is YSYEKL.

This clonotype appeared many times. This rearrangement joins TRBV7-9 to TRBJ1-3; D ambiguous. CDR1 SEHNR and CDR2 FQNEAQ come from the germline V gene (reference sequence). Trimming cost V 5 bases and J 0 bases, with 5 bases left between them. This CDR3 is 13 amino acids long. Here the CDR3 DNA reads TGTGCCAGCAGCCAGGTCTCTGGAAACACCATATATTTT. This codes for CASSQVSGNTIYF.

This clonotype was seen at least ten times. J is TRBJ2-1 and V is TRBV29-1; 9 bases are a match to TRBD1. The CDR3 extends over 13 amino acids. Germline CDR1 and CDR2: SQVTM and ANQGSEA. The V and J ends lost 8 bases and 2 bases, in that order; junction bases with no gene match: 4. CDR3 in amino acids: CSSRDRAYNEQFF. CDR3 nucleotide sequence: TGCAGCTCCCGGGACAGGGCCTACAATGAGCAGTTCTTC.

This clonotype has ten or more counts. Here the CDR3 DNA reads TGTGCCACCAGCAGACCGGGACTAGCGATCGGCACAGATACGCAGTATTTT. Protein product: CATSRPGLAIGTDTQYF. This chain joins TRBV15 and TRBJ2-3, with TRBD2 identical over 10 bases. The ends lost 2 bases at V and 1 base at J; junction bases unmatched: 6. Germline CDR1 LNHNV, CDR2 YYDKDF (reference sequence). The CDR3 totals 17 residues.

This clonotype has ten or more counts. The chain links TRBV7-9 to TRBJ1-6; D unclear. Germline V lookup: CDR1 SEHNR, CDR2 FQNEAQ (reference sequence). Trimming pared 5 bases from V and 9 bases from J, leaving 11 bases between. This CDR3 comprises 13 residues. As DNA, the CDR3 is TGTGCCAGCAGCCCACCGGGAAGTTCACCCCTCCACTTT. As protein: CASSPPGSSPLHF.

This clonotype was picked up many times. This sequence joins TRBV14 and TRBJ1-1; D gene unclear. The V gene lost 3 bases and the J gene lost 0 bases, with 8 bases spanning the gap. The CDR3 is made up of 14 amino acids. Per the germline V gene, CDR1 is SGHDN and CDR2 is FVKESK. The CDR3 protein is CASSQYLMNTEAFF. The CDR3 DNA reads as TGTGCCAGCAGCCAGTACCTCATGAACACTGAAGCTTTCTTT.

This clonotype was seen many times. This sequence joins TRBV5-1 and TRBJ2-7; a possible D gene is TRBD1 (6 bases). CDR1 is SGHRS and CDR2 is YFSETQ in the germline V gene. Trimming left V 4 bases short and J 0 bases short, with 14 bases between. The CDR3 length is 15 residues. For the CDR3, the DNA is TGCGCCAGCAGCCCCGAACAGGGTTCCTCCTACGAGCAGTACTTC. Protein: CASSPEQGSSYEQYF.

This clonotype has a count of ten or more. The rearrangement links TRBV19 to TRBJ1-3, with D perhaps TRBD1 (6 bases). CDR3 length: 15 residues. Germline V gives CDR1 LNHDA, CDR2 SQIVND (reference sequence). The V end lost 1 base, the J end lost 7 bases, and 14 bases lay between the germline ends. The CDR3 reads CASSIADSPWNTIYF. The CDR3 nucleotides are TGTGCCAGTAGTATAGCGGACAGCCCATGGAACACCATATATTTT.

This clonotype was observed at least ten times. This rearrangement joins TRBV4-1 to TRBJ2-7; D is ambiguous. The germline V gene has CDR1 MGHRA and CDR2 YSYEKL. The ends were cut back, 0 bases at V and 6 bases at J, with 18 bases in the middle. This CDR3 contains 16 residues. The CDR3: CASSQEGYTVFGEQYF. The CDR3 DNA follows: TGCGCCAGCAGCCAAGAAGGGTACACGGTCTTCGGCGAGCAGTACTTC.

The table lists this clonotype with many counts. The chain couples TRBV7-2 to TRBJ2-2; D gene ambiguous. The CDR3 runs to 15 residues. Germline assignment: CDR1 SGHTA and CDR2 FQGNSA. The V end lost 3 bases, the J end lost 4 bases, and 12 bases lay between the germline ends. CDR3: CASSFSSYPTGELFF. The DNA of the CDR3 is TGTGCCAGCAGCTTTTCTAGTTACCCCACCGGGGAGCTGTTTTTT.

This clonotype has at least ten counts. The J gene is TRBJ1-2, the V gene TRBV7-9; 10 bases fit TRBD1. Germline loops: CDR1 SEHNR, CDR2 FQNEAQ (reference sequence). Trimming removed 5 bases from V and 3 bases from J; junction bases left unmatched: 9. The CDR3 sequence is 16 residues long. Here the CDR3 DNA reads TGTGCCAGCAGCCCATTACGGACAGGGGGAGACTATGGCTACACCTTC. The encoded protein is CASSPLRTGGDYGYTF.

The sample holds many counts of this clonotype. V and J are TRBV29-1 and TRBJ1-2, with D tentatively TRBD1 (5 bases). This CDR3 region has 12 residues. In germline, CDR1 is SQVTM, CDR2 ANQGSEA. The ends were cut back, 6 bases at V and 2 bases at J, with 10 bases in the middle. CDR3 bases: TGCAGCGTGGAGGACACAAACTATGGCTACACCTTC. Translating it yields CSVEDTNYGYTF. Supplemented by reference TRBV29-1 and TRBJ1-2, the full variable domain reads SAVISQKPSRDICQRGTSLTIQCQVDSQVTMMFWYRQQPGQSLTLIATANQGSEATYESGFVIDKFPISRPNLTFSTLTVSNMSPEDSSIYLCSVEDTNYGYTFGSGTRLTVV.